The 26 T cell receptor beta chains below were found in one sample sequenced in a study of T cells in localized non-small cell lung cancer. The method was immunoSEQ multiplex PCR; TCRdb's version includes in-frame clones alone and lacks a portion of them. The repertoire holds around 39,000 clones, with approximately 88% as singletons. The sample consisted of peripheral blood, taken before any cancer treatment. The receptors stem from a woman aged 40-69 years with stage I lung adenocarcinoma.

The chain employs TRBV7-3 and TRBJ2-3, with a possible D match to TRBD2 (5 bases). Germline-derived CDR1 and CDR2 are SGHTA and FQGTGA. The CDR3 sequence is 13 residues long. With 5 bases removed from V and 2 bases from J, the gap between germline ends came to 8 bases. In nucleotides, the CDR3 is TGTGCCAGCAGCCGTGACTACACAGATACGCAGTATTTT. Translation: CASSRDYTDTQYF.

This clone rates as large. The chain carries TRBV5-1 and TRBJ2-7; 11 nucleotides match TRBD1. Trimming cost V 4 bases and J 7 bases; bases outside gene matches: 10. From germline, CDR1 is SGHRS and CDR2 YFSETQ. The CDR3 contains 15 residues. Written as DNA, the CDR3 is TGCGCCAGCAGCGGACCGGGACAGGGGGTACGGGAGCAGTACTTC. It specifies CASSGPGQGVREQYF.

CDR3 bases: TGTGCCAGCAGCTTAGCCTTCGGACAGGGGGGCTACGAGCAGTACTTC. Translating gives CASSLAFGQGGYEQYF. The chain joins TRBV7-9 to TRBJ2-7; 10 bases map to TRBD1. The V and J ends lost 0 bases and 3 bases, in that order; junction bases with no gene match: 5. Germline V gene sequence: CDR1 SEHNR, CDR2 FQNEAQ (reference sequence). The CDR3 has 16 amino acids.

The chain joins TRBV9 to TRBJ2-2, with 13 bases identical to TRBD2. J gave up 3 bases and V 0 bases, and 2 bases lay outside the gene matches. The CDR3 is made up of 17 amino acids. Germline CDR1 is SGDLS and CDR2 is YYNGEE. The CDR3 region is CASSVGGLAGDTGELFF. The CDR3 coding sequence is TGTGCCAGCAGCGTAGGCGGACTAGCGGGAGACACCGGGGAGCTGTTTTTT.

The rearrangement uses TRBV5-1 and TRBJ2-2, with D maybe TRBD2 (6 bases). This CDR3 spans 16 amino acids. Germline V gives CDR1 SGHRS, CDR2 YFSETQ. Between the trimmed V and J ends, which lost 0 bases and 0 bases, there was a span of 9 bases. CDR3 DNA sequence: TGCGCCAGCAGCTTGGCCAGGGAGGCGAACACCGGGGAGCTGTTTTTT. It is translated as CASSLAREANTGELFF.

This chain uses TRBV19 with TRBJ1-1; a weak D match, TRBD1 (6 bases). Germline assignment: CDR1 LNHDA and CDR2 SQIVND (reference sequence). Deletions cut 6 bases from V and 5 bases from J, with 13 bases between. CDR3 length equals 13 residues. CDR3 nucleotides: TGTGCCAGTAGCCAACAGGGACGGACTGAAGCTTTCTTT. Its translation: CASSQQGRTEAFF. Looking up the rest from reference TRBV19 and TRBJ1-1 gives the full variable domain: DGGITQSPKYLFRKEGQNVTLSCEQNLNHDAMYWYRQDPGQGLRLIYYSQIVNDFQKGDIAEGYSVSREKKESFPLTVTSAQKNPTAFYLCASSQQGRTEAFFGQGTRLTVV.

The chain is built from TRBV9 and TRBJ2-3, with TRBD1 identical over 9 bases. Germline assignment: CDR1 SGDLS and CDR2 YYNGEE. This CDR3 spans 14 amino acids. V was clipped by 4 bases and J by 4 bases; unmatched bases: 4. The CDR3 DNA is TGTGCCAGCAGCCCCAGACAGGGGGCAGATACGCAGTATTTT. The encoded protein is CASSPRQGADTQYF.

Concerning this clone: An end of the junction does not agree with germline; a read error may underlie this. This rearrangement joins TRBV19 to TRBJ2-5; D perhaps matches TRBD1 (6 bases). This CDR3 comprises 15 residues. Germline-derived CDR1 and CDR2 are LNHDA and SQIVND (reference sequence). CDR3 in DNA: TGTGCCAGTAGCATAGGGGGACCCTTTGGGGAGACCCAGTACTTC. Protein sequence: CASSIGGPFGETQYF. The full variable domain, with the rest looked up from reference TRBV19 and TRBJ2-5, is DGGITQSPKYLFRKEGQNVTLSCEQNLNHDAMYWYRQDPGQGLRLIYYSQIVNDFQKGDIAEGYSVSREKKESFPLTVTSAQKNPTAFYLCASSIGGPFGETQYFGPGTRLLVL.

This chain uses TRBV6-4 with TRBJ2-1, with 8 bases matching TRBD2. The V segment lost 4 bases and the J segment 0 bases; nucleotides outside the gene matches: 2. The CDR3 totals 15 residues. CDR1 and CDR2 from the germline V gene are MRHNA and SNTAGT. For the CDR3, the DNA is TGTGCCAGCAGTGCCAGCGGGAGCTCCTACAATGAGCAGTTCTTC. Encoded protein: CASSASGSSYNEQFF.

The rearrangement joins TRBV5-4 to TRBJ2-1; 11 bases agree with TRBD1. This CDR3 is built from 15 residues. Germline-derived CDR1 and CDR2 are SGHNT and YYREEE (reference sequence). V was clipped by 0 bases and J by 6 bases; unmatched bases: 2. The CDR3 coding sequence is TGTGCCAGCAGCTTGGGAGGGACAGGGGGCAATGAGCAGTTCTTC. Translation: CASSLGGTGGNEQFF.

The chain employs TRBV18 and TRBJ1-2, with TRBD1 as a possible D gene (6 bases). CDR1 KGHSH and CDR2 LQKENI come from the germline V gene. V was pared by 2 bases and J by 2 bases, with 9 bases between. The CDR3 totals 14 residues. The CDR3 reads CASSPRTDNYGYTF. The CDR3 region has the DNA TGTGCCAGCTCACCAAGGACAGACAACTATGGCTACACCTTC.

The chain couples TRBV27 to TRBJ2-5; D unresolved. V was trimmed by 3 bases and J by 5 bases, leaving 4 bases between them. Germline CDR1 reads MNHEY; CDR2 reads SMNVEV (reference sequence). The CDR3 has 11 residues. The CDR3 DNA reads TGTGCCAGCAGTTTCTGGGAGACCCAGTACTTC. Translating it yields CASSFWETQYF.

The chain's CDR3 is CSARGGSEQYF. The CDR3 coding sequence is TGCAGTGCTAGAGGCGGGAGCGAGCAGTACTTC. J is TRBJ2-7 and V is TRBV20-1, with 7 positions matching TRBD2. CDR3 size: 11 residues. J was trimmed by 6 bases and V by 1 base; bases with no gene match: 0. Germline CDR1 reads DFQATT; CDR2 reads SNEGSKA (reference sequence).

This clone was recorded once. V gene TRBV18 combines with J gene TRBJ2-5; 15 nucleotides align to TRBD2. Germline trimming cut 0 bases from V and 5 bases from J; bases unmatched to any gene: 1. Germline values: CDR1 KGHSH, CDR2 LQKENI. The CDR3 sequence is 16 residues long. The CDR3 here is CASSPPGTSGGETQYF. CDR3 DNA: TGTGCCAGCTCACCACCCGGGACTAGCGGGGGGGAGACCCAGTACTTC.

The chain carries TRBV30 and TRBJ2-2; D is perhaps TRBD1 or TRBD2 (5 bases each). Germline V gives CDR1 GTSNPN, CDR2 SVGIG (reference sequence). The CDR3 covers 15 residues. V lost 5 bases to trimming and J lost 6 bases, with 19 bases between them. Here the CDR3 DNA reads TGTGCCTGGTTAGCCCCAGGGAGTGGGGCCGGGGAGCTGTTTTTT. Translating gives CAWLAPGSGAGELFF. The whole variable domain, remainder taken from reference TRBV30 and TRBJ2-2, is SQTIHQWPATLVQPVGSPLSLECTVEGTSNPNLYWYRQAAGRGLQLLFYSVGIGQISSEVPQNLSASRPQDRQFILSSKKLLLSDSGFYLCAWLAPGSGAGELFFGEGSRLTVL.

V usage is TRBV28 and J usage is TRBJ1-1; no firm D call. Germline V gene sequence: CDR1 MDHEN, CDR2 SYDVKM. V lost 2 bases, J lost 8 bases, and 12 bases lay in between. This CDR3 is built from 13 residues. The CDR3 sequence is CASSLGLPVEAFF. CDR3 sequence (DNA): TGTGCCAGCAGTTTAGGGCTTCCCGTGGAAGCTTTCTTT.

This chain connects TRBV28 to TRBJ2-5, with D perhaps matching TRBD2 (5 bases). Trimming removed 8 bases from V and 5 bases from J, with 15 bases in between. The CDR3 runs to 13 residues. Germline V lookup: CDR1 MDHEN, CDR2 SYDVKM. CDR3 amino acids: CASSKGDKETQYF. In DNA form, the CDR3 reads TGTGCCAGCTCGAAGGGAGATAAGGAGACCCAGTACTTC.

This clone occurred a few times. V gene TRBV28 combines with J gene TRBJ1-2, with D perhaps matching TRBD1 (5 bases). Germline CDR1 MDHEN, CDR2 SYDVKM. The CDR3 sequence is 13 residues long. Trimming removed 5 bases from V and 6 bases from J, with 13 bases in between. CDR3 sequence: CASSVGGGDGYTF. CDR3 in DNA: TGTGCCAGCAGTGTCGGGGGTGGGGATGGCTACACCTTC.

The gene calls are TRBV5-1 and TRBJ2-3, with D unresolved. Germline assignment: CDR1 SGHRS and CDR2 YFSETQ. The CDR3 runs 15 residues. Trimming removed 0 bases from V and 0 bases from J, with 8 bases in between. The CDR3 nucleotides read TGCGCCAGCAGCTTGGGCCAGTCTAGCACAGATACGCAGTATTTT. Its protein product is CASSLGQSSTDTQYF.

CDR3 bases: TGTGCCAGCAGCTTAGTACTAGCGGGGGAGACCCAGTACTTC. Protein product: CASSLVLAGETQYF. The chain combines TRBV11-2 with TRBJ2-5, with 10 bases matching TRBD2. Germline CDR1 is SGHAT and CDR2 is FQNNGV. V gave up 1 base and J gave up 5 bases; unmatched junction bases: 1. CDR3 length: 14 residues.

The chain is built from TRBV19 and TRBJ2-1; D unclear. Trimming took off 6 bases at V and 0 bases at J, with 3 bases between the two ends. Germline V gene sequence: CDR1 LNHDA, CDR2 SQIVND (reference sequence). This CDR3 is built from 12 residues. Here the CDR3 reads CASSGSYNEQFF. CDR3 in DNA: TGTGCCAGTAGCGGCTCCTACAATGAGCAGTTCTTC.

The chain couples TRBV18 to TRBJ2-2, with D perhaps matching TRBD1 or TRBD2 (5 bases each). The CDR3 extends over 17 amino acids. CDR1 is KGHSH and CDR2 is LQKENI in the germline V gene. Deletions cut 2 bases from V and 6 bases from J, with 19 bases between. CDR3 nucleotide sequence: TGTGCCAGCTCACCAACGGGACCGGGACCCCTAGCCGGGGAGCTGTTTTTT. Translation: CASSPTGPGPLAGELFF. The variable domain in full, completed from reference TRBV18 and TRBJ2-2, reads NAGVMQNPRHLVRRRGQEARLRCSPMKGHSHVYWYRQLPEEGLKFMVYLQKENIIDESGMPKERFSAEFPKEGPSILRIQQVVRGDSAAYFCASSPTGPGPLAGELFFGEGSRLTVL.

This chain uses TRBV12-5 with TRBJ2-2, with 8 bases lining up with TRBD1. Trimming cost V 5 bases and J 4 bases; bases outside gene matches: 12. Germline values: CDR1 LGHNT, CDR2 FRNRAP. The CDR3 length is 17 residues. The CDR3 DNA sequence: TGTGCTAGTGGTACGGCCCCGACAGGGGACTTCACCGGGGAGCTGTTTTTT. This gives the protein CASGTAPTGDFTGELFF.

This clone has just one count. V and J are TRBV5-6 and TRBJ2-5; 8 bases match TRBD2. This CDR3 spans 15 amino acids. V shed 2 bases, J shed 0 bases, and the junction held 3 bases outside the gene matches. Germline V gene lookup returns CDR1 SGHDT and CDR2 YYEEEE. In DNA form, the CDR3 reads TGTGCCAGCAGCTTCGCGGGAGGCAACCAAGAGACCCAGTACTTC. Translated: CASSFAGGNQETQYF.

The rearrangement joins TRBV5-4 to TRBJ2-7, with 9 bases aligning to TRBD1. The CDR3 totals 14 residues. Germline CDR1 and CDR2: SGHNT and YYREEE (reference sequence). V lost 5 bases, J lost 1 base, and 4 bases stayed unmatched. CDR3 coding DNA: TGTGCCAGCAGGAGACAGGGGGGGTCCTACGAGCAGTACTTC. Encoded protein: CASRRQGGSYEQYF.

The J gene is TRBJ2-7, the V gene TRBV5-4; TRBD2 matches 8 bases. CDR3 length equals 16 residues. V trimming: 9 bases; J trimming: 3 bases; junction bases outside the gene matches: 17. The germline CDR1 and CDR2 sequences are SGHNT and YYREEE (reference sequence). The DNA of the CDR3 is TGTGCCACCGCGCCGGCGGGGGGCCTATGGGGCTACGAGCAGTACTTC. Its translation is CATAPAGGLWGYEQYF.